The rows below give T cell receptor beta chains drawn from one sample of a study of cytomegalovirus exposure and HLA in healthy donors. Produced via immunoSEQ multiplex PCR; TCRdb's table is partial and in-frame only. This table holds about 150,000 clones, roughly 80% found once. Sequencing was done on a sample of PBMCs. The receptors were gathered from a man aged 25-40 years in good health and CMV-seropositive. The CDR3 runs from the conserved cysteine through the conserved F or W. Each record gives: clone size, V gene, J gene, CDR3 protein. Clone size appears in some rows only: once, few, many, or a class for an expanded clone.

clone size: -
V gene: TRBV27
J gene: -
CDR3 protein: CASSFVRHYEQYF

clone size: few
V gene: TRBV11-2
J gene: TRBJ2-1
CDR3 protein: CASSLAGVANEQFF

clone size: -
V gene: TRBV5-4
J gene: TRBJ2-7
CDR3 protein: CTSSLSRGLSYEQYF

clone size: -
V gene: TRBV28
J gene: TRBJ2-2
CDR3 protein: CASSLIASGTNTGELFF

clone size: -
V gene: TRBV7-3
J gene: TRBJ1-1
CDR3 protein: CASSLRENTEAFF

clone size: -
V gene: TRBV6-6
J gene: TRBJ2-7
CDR3 protein: CASSPRLGGGYEQYF

clone size: -
V gene: TRBV13
J gene: TRBJ2-7
CDR3 protein: CASSLSRGFSYEQYF

clone size: -
V gene: TRBV30
J gene: TRBJ1-3
CDR3 protein: CAWSAQLQDLSGNTIYF

clone size: few
V gene: TRBV23-1
J gene: TRBJ2-2
CDR3 protein: CARGNGQGNTGELFF

clone size: -
V gene: TRBV5-1
J gene: TRBJ2-1
CDR3 protein: CASSGLAGGHYNEQFF

clone size: -
V gene: TRBV27
J gene: TRBJ2-3
CDR3 protein: CASSLRLGTDTQYF

clone size: -
V gene: TRBV4-2
J gene: TRBJ2-7
CDR3 protein: CASSQVISGNSYEQYF

clone size: -
V gene: TRBV7-2
J gene: TRBJ1-2
CDR3 protein: CASNTRNRGDYAF

clone size: -
V gene: TRBV5-1
J gene: TRBJ2-2
CDR3 protein: CASSLARGSGVGELFF

clone size: few
V gene: TRBV6-5
J gene: TRBJ2-7
CDR3 protein: CASSPRDITYEQYF

clone size: -
V gene: TRBV19
J gene: TRBJ2-1
CDR3 protein: CASSMQRFYNEQFF

clone size: few
V gene: TRBV7-3
J gene: TRBJ2-5
CDR3 protein: CASSLTGLTQETQYF

clone size: -
V gene: TRBV5-1
J gene: TRBJ2-7
CDR3 protein: CASSLAGTGWYEQYF

clone size: -
V gene: TRBV11-2
J gene: TRBJ2-7
CDR3 protein: CASSSSVAYEQYF

clone size: -
V gene: TRBV10-3
J gene: TRBJ2-1
CDR3 protein: CAISDGGMSSYNEQFF

clone size: -
V gene: TRBV2
J gene: TRBJ1-1
CDR3 protein: CASSEDRGTRSEAFF

clone size: -
V gene: TRBV6-5
J gene: TRBJ2-7
CDR3 protein: CASSYSKTGIRYEQYF

clone size: -
V gene: TRBV25-1
J gene: TRBJ2-1
CDR3 protein: CASSNGRAHNEQFF

clone size: -
V gene: TRBV6-6
J gene: TRBJ2-2
CDR3 protein: CASIRQVTGGELFF

clone size: -
V gene: TRBV5-1
J gene: TRBJ2-7
CDR3 protein: CASSLTDRAYEQYF

clone size: -
V gene: TRBV2
J gene: TRBJ2-5
CDR3 protein: CAGGGGSSQETQYF

clone size: -
V gene: TRBV29-1
J gene: TRBJ1-1
CDR3 protein: CSGTDRNTEAFF

clone size: -
V gene: TRBV27
J gene: TRBJ1-1
CDR3 protein: CASSLSRYTEAFF

clone size: -
V gene: TRBV10-2
J gene: TRBJ2-1
CDR3 protein: CASSESRVTSGIGEQFF